What follows describes a single T cell receptor (beta chain). Which antigen it targets is not known. No per-base quality is available; no much larger clone lies one base away. Each donor gave one peripheral blood draw, roughly 110 mL on average, collected into heparinised tubes. A BD FACSAria II was used to sort naive, central memory, regulatory and stem cell-like memory CD4+ T cells with a panel that included CD45RO, CCR7, CD25, CD127, CD95 and CD27. Every sorted population had a purity above 95%. PBMCs were separated immediately by Lymphoprep density gradient centrifugation and were stained directly, without being cultured. To minimize batch effects, samples were stained and sorted in pairs, one healthy donor with one patient per experiment. The data belong to a study of beta chain features in type 1 diabetes (dated by TCRdb to 2016 to 2019). Regarding the research as a whole: No differences in mean age, gender distribution, total cell number or subset yield were found between patients and healthy donors. In the study, TCRB repertoires of sorted circulating CD4+ T cell subsets from recently diagnosed type 1 diabetes patients were compared with those of matched healthy donors. A total of roughly 100 million sorted cells were examined across all samples, and RNA yield correlated strongly with the number of cells per subset. Naive and central memory subsets were obtained from all 30 or so donors, but regulatory and stem cell-like memory subsets were isolated from only 8 patients and roughly 8 healthy donors. Broad study findings and their caveats: Shorter templates might have been favored by PCR, but patient and control samples were amplified and corrected together, so both groups would have been affected equally by any skew. Only small numbers of individuals were included in the HLA sub-analyses, which left unresolved whether HLA type had any influence on TCRB rearrangement. Because cDNA was sequenced instead of genomic DNA, activated cells with high expression could be over-represented, although the groups did not differ in activation or CD3 levels. Naive, central memory and regulatory TCRB repertoires appeared more similar among patients than among healthy donors. Patients with type 1 diabetes made fewer insertions and deleted more nucleotides at VDJ recombination sites, implying thymic rearrangement abnormalities. Type 1 diabetes patients showed a moderate but significant shortening of TCRB CDR3 length in all four CD4+ subsets.

The entire isolated RNA was reverse transcribed using the High Capacity cDNA Reverse Transcription Kit, and thus expressed TCRB transcripts were sequenced. Survey-depth immunoSEQ sequencing was performed on stem cell-like memory T cell samples, with an average of about 1.01 million total reads per sample. Sorted cells were lysed in RLT buffer, and RNA was extracted using DNase-treated RNeasy Micro or Mini kits according to cell number. To prevent cross-contamination, every cell subset was processed on its own, while patient and healthy donor samples were processed together. The immunoSEQ multiplex PCR was used to amplify TCRB sequences from cDNA, yielding 87-bp fragments that span the CDR3 region. Amplicons were sequenced on the Illumina HiSeq platform. The paper's processing steps were these. Synthetic template baselines were used to correct PCR bias computationally, reads within Hamming distance 2 were collapsed, and singletons that could not be merged were discarded. Reads were aligned to IMGT to assign V, D and J genes, CDR3 length, and insertions or deletions at six rearrangement sites. Within each subset, clonotype counts were normalized to sorted cell number, after which true diversity and Gini coefficients were computed with the tcR R package. The overlap coefficient, calculated on TCRB nucleotide sequences, was used to measure repertoire sharing. The table comes from immuneACCESS by way of TCRdb, which keeps in-frame sequences with V and J called. Part of the clones is missing from these tables; in studies checked, under half for an unresolved V gene and the rest for unknown reasons. The V and J calls and clone size were taken over from that table, and D and trimming were inferred from the DNA. The sample has under 90,000 clones on record, 30% to 40% of them singletons. The ten most abundant clones make up 0.35% to 0.45% of the sample.

V is reduced by 4 bases and J by 2 bases, leaving a spacing of 12 bases between them. The CDR3 covers 15 residues, taking in both the cysteine and the phenylalanine. Only the CDR3 DNA is retained, 45 bases long and in frame from the first base. As encoded in the germline V gene (reference sequence), CDR1 is LNHDA while CDR2 is SQIVND. This chain is built from TRBV19 and TRBJ2-1; a weak D assignment points to TRBD2 (6 bases agree). This sequence was found in a woman younger than 35 in good health. The sample taken for sequencing was stem cell memory CD4+ T cells from blood. The sample's cell subset or site, from its label and the paper: stem cell-like memory CD4+ T cells. The nucleotides read TGTGCCAGTAGTACTGGGGAGGCCCCCTACAATGAGCAGTTCTTC. Translated, this gives CASSTGEAPYNEQFF.